This T cell receptor (beta chain) was found in a study of human T cells and chemical hapten exposure. Across the study: Sensitization involved placing 2% DPC onto an approximately 2 cm by approximately 2 cm region of upper inner arm skin. Cases of alopecia areata, totalis or universalis occurred in a predominantly female patient group.

Study observations and caveats: Clustering by CDR3 similarity yielded significantly more large clusters from expanded TCRs than controls.

Turning to this clonotype: Its antigen is not identified.

TCRdb re-derived calls from the RACE reads in MiXCR, one entry per CDR3 protein. In the table there are about 160,000 distinct CDR3 sequences, 25% to 35% of which are singletons. Time point described: patch test 3, about 24 weeks after DPC sensitization. The sample's treatment: therapeutic diphenylcyclopropenone sensitization with weekly scalp DPC. This clonotype was sampled from a woman between 18 and 30 years old with alopecia areata. Some clones in this sample may be carry-over from other donors' samples. The sequencing used whole blood, collected in connection with sensitization to the hapten diphenylcyclopropenone (DPC).

DNA for the CDR3: TGTGCCAGCAGCCAAGAACTCCGAGGGCCCCAGCATTTT. It yields the protein CASSQELRGPQHF. The V call is TRBV14, the J call TRBJ1-5; no reliable D call. The V end lost 0 bases, the J end lost 9 bases, and 9 bases lay between the germline ends. Germline V gene lookup returns CDR1 SGHDN and CDR2 FVKESK. The CDR3 spans 13 residues.